The 9 T cell receptor beta chains below come from one sample, sequenced in a study of chemoradiotherapy in HPV16-positive cancers. Data came from immunoSEQ multiplex PCR; TCRdb stores just in-frame clones and leaves some out. The data contain some 19,000 clones, about 86% of them singletons. The input for sequencing was blood, taken from a patient who underwent chemoradiotherapy. These receptors originate from a human donor with HPV-associated anogenital cancer.

This clone was counted between two and nine times. This chain connects TRBV11-2 to TRBJ2-7; D possibly corresponds to TRBD2 (5 bases). The CDR3 spans 14 residues. V lost 7 bases to trimming and J lost 5 bases, with 18 bases between them. Per the germline V gene, CDR1 is SGHAT and CDR2 is FQNNGV. For the CDR3, the DNA is TGTGCCAGCAACTATCCCCGGTCCGGGAACGAGCAGTACTTC. Translated: CASNYPRSGNEQYF.

This chain connects TRBV6-5 to TRBJ2-7; 8 bases are a match to TRBD2. The junction had 14 bases not matched to a gene; V was cut back by 7 bases and J by 6 bases. The germline V gene has CDR1 MNHEY and CDR2 SVGAGI. This CDR3 has 15 amino acids. The CDR3 sequence: CASTPGAGELGEQYF. The DNA of the CDR3 is TGTGCCAGCACCCCCGGAGCGGGAGAATTGGGCGAGCAGTACTTC.

The rearrangement joins TRBV11-2 to TRBJ1-5; D remains ambiguous. V was trimmed by 2 bases and J by 6 bases, leaving 5 bases between them. The CDR3 loop spans 12 amino acids. CDR1 and CDR2 from the germline V gene are SGHAT and FQNNGV. The CDR3 nucleotides are TGTGCCAGCAGCTTATATGGTCAGCCCCAGCATTTT. This gives the protein CASSLYGQPQHF.

CDR3 amino acids: CASSGRIRVGYGYTF. CDR3 DNA: TGTGCCAGCAGTGGTAGGATTAGGGTGGGCTATGGCTACACCTTC. The rearrangement uses TRBV2 and TRBJ1-2, with D hard to call. V was pared by 4 bases and J by 4 bases, with 16 bases between. This CDR3 has 15 amino acids. Germline loops: CDR1 SNHLY, CDR2 FYNNEI.

The V gene is TRBV19, the J gene TRBJ1-4; D uncertain. The CDR3 is made up of 16 amino acids. Trimming removed 5 bases from V and 6 bases from J, with 19 bases in between. Germline V gives CDR1 LNHDA, CDR2 SQIVND (reference sequence). The CDR3 DNA is TGTGCCAGTAGTCCTTGGGCCGTCGGAGTGGATGAAAAACTGTTTTTT. Its protein product is CASSPWAVGVDEKLFF.

The rearrangement joins TRBV5-4 to TRBJ2-5, with TRBD2 matching 8 bases. CDR3 length: 14 amino acids. Germline CDR1 is SGHNT and CDR2 is YYREEE (reference sequence). The J segment lost 4 bases and the V segment lost 4 bases, leaving 6 bases of the junction unmatched. The CDR3 loop is CASSPGGATETQYF. The CDR3 DNA sequence: TGTGCCAGCAGCCCCGGGGGGGCTACAGAGACCCAGTACTTC.

The chain has TRBV7-8 and TRBJ2-7; D unclear. The germline CDR1 and CDR2 sequences are SGHVS and FQNEAQ. This CDR3 is 15 amino acids long. Trimming pared 6 bases from V and 0 bases from J, leaving 15 bases between. CDR3 loop: CASRKGGPGSYEQYF. In DNA form, the CDR3 reads TGTGCCAGCAGAAAAGGCGGACCCGGCTCCTACGAGCAGTACTTC.

The rearrangement links TRBV30 to TRBJ2-1; the match to TRBD2 covers 9 bases. CDR3 length: 16 residues. V dropped 0 bases and J dropped 1; count of bases not matched to a gene: 4. Germline lookup yields CDR1 GTSNPN and CDR2 SVGIG (reference sequence). The CDR3: CAWSVSGRGSYNEQFF. CDR3 nucleotides: TGTGCCTGGAGTGTTAGCGGGAGAGGGTCCTACAATGAGCAGTTCTTC.

The chain has TRBV7-6 and TRBJ2-5; possibly TRBD1 or TRBD2 for D (5 bases each). V dropped 5 bases and J dropped 1 base, with 17 bases sitting between them. CDR1 SGHVS and CDR2 FNYEAQ come from the germline V gene. This CDR3 comprises 16 residues. This CDR3 reads CASSPTLRGAQETQYF. CDR3 nucleotides: TGTGCCAGCAGCCCAACATTGAGGGGTGCCCAAGAGACCCAGTACTTC.